This paragraph covers one T cell receptor (beta chain) sequence. The CDR3 has 13 amino acids. V lost 6 bases and J 1 base, leaving 9 bases between the germline ends. In germline, CDR1 is SGHNT, CDR2 YENEEA. This sample was included in a study of blood T cell repertoires in COVID-19. In the study overall: Samples came from the United States, Italy and Spain, spanning acute and convalescent COVID-19. PBMCs, B-cell-depleted T cells, or T cells provided the cDNA or gDNA that made up the material.

Original data processing: Amplifying reference gene primers gave estimates of nucleated cell counts. Sequencing was performed with immunoSEQ multiplex PCR; in TCRdb, only in-frame clones are kept and a portion is missing. That table is the source of V, J and clone size, and D and trimming were worked out from the DNA. The data show roughly 140,000 clones, around 91% seen once. The source of this sequence is a woman in her 40s with acute or convalescent COVID-19. The rearrangement joins TRBV11-3 to TRBJ1-1; perhaps TRBD1 as D (6 bases). Sequences were obtained from peripheral blood. CDR3 sequence reads: CASSLDRNTEAFF. The DNA for the CDR3 is TGTGCCAGCAGTTTGGACAGGAACACTGAAGCTTTCTTT.